The rows below give T cell receptor beta chains drawn from one sample of a study of blood T cells in healthy people across ages. TCRdb re-derived calls from the 5' RACE reads in MiXCR, one entry per CDR3 protein. In the table there are around 990,000 distinct CDR3 sequences, roughly two fifths of which are singletons. The sequencing input was blood. Receptors were obtained from a man younger than 35 in good health. The CDR3 runs from the conserved cysteine through the conserved F or W. Fields, in order: J gene, clone size, D gene, V gene, CDR3 protein. D genes are given only for firm matches. Clone size is stated in some rows and not others, as once, few, many or a class when expanded.

J: TRBJ1-2
size: NA
D: NA
V: TRBV27
CDR3: CASRQASLANYGYTF

J: TRBJ2-3
size: NA
D: TRBD1
V: TRBV15
CDR3: CATSRDLMTGGMTDTQYF

J: TRBJ2-5
size: NA
D: TRBD2
V: TRBV20-1
CDR3: CSARAAAGGLETQYF

J: TRBJ2-3
size: few
D: NA
V: TRBV27
CDR3: CAARGTSTDTQYF

J: TRBJ2-5
size: NA
D: NA
V: TRBV9
CDR3: CASSPGGQPQETQYF

J: TRBJ1-2
size: few
D: NA
V: TRBV6-6
CDR3: CASSPLGHNYGYTF

J: TRBJ1-5
size: NA
D: NA
V: TRBV18
CDR3: CASSPSRGNQPQHF

J: TRBJ1-1
size: NA
D: NA
V: TRBV29-1
CDR3: CSVEGPGTEAFF

J: TRBJ2-1
size: few
D: TRBD1
V: TRBV12-3/TRBV12-4
CDR3: CASSLRGDRDYNEQFF

J: TRBJ1-1
size: few
D: NA
V: TRBV9
CDR3: CASSGHPGDTEAFF

J: TRBJ1-2
size: NA
D: NA
V: TRBV7-2
CDR3: CASSLAFSYGYTF

J: TRBJ1-1
size: few
D: TRBD1
V: TRBV7-9
CDR3: CASSLQGGASNTEAFF

J: TRBJ1-2
size: once
D: NA
V: TRBV5-6
CDR3: CASSEGGATNYDYTF

J: TRBJ2-7
size: NA
D: NA
V: TRBV6-6
CDR3: CASSLATGRDQYF

J: TRBJ1-4
size: once
D: NA
V: TRBV28
CDR3: CASSLAAGWGEKLFF

J: TRBJ2-7
size: NA
D: NA
V: TRBV2
CDR3: CASSGDTGNEQYF

J: TRBJ2-1
size: NA
D: NA
V: TRBV6-2/TRBV6-3
CDR3: CASSPPLRGSYNEQFF

J: TRBJ2-3
size: few
D: NA
V: TRBV7-3
CDR3: CASSQNSGAGTDTQYF

J: TRBJ2-7
size: NA
D: NA
V: TRBV29-1
CDR3: CSVESFGTPNSSYEQYF

J: TRBJ1-6
size: NA
D: NA
V: TRBV6-2/TRBV6-3
CDR3: CASSYSDPRTPDNSPLHF

J: TRBJ1-5
size: few
D: TRBD1
V: TRBV20-1
CDR3: CSARTGVGNQPQHF

J: TRBJ2-1
size: NA
D: TRBD2
V: TRBV6-1
CDR3: CASSEALVLAGSNEQFF

J: TRBJ1-2
size: NA
D: TRBD1
V: TRBV12-3/TRBV12-4
CDR3: CASSLGQGNAYTF

J: TRBJ1-5
size: few
D: TRBD1
V: TRBV6-6
CDR3: CASSSRQGVRGNQPQHF

J: TRBJ2-1
size: few
D: TRBD2
V: TRBV4-3
CDR3: CASSPRTSGNGYNEQFF